This TCR beta chain originates from a study of PD-1 blockade in classical Hodgkin lymphoma. V was pared by 5 bases and J by 4 bases, with 11 bases between. This CDR3 spans 13 amino acids. Germline V CDR1 and CDR2: SGHVS, FQNEAQ. Assay used: immunoSEQ multiplex PCR; TCRdb lists only in-frame clones, some missing. The table has 35,000 or so clones, 76% seen once. Relapse was seen in all patients after autologous stem cell transplantation, and brentuximab vedotin exposure was variable. Best outcomes ranged across complete response, partial response and progressive disease. The material was peripheral blood mononuclear cells (PBMCs), obtained before the second cycle of nivolumab. This receptor was obtained from a human donor with classical Hodgkin lymphoma. This chain connects TRBV7-8 to TRBJ1-2; D may be TRBD1 (5 bases). The chain's CDR3 is CASSPGGGYGYTF. CDR3 in DNA: TGTGCCAGCAGCCCCGGGGGGGGCTATGGCTACACCTTC.